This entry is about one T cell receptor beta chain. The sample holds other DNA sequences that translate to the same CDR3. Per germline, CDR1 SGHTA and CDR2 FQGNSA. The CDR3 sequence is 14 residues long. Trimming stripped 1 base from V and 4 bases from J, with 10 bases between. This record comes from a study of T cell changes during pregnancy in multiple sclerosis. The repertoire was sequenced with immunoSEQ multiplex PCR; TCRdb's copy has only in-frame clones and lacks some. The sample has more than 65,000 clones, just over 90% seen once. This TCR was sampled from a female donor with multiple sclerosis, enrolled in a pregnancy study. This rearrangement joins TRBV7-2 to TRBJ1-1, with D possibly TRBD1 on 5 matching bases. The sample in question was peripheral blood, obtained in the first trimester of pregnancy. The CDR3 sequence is CASSLGRGSTEAFF. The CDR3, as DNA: TGTGCCAGCAGCTTAGGTAGGGGAAGCACTGAAGCTTTCTTT.